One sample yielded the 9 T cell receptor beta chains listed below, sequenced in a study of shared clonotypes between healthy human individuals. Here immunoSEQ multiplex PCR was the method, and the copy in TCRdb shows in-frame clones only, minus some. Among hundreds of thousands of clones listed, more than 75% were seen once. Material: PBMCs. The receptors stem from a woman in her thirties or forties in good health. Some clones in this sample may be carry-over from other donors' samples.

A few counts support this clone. The CDR3 nucleotides read TGTGCCAGCAGTTTAATGGGTACTACTAGCACAGATACGCAGTATTTT. This sequence encodes CASSLMGTTSTDTQYF. The rearrangement links TRBV28 to TRBJ2-3, with D unclear. The CDR3 is 16 amino acids. V lost 2 bases and J lost 0, with 12 bases in between. CDR1 is MDHEN and CDR2 is SYDVKM in the germline V gene.

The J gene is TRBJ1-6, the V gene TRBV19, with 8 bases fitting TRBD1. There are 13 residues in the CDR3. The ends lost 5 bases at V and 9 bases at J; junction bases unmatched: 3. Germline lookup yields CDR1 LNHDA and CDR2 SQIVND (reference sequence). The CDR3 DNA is TGTGCCAGTAGTGAGGACAGGGCTTCACCCCTCCACTTT. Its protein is CASSEDRASPLHF.

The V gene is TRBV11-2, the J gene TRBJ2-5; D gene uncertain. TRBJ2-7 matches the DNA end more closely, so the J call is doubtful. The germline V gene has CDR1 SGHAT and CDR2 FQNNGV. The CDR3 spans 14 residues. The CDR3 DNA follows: TGTGCCAGCAGCTTAGATCCGCAGGTATACGAGCAGTACTTC. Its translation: CASSLDPQVYEQYF.

CDR3 sequence (DNA): TGTGCCAGCAGCTTGAAGGTTTCAGCTTATAGCAATCAGCCCCAGCATTTT. It specifies CASSLKVSAYSNQPQHF. The chain recombines TRBV5-8 with TRBJ1-5; the D is unclear. Germline V gene data show CDR1 as SGHTS and CDR2 as YDEGEE. V was cut by 1 base and J by 0 bases, with 14 bases left in between. The CDR3 sequence is 17 residues long.

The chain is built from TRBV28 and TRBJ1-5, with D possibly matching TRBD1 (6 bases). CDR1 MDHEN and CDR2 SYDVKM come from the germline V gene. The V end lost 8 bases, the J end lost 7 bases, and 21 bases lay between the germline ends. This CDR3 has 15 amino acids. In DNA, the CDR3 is TGTGCCAGCGGGAATGACAGGTCGACGGGGCAGCCCCAGCATTTT. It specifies CASGNDRSTGQPQHF.

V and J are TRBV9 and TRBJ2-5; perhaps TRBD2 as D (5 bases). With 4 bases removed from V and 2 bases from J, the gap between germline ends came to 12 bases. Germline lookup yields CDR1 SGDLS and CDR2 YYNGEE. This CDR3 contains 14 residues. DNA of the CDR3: TGTGCCAGCAGCCCACGGACTTTTCAAGAGACCCAGTACTTC. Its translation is CASSPRTFQETQYF.

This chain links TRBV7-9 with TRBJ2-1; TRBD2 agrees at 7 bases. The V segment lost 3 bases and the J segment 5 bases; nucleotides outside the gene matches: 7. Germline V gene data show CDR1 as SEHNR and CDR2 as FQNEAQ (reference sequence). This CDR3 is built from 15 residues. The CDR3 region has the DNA TGTGCCAGCAGCTTGGGGGAGGGCGGGCACAATGAGCAGTTCTTC. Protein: CASSLGEGGHNEQFF.

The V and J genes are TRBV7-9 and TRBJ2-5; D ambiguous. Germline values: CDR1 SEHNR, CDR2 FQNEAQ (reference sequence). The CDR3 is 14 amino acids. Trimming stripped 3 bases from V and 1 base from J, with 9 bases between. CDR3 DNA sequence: TGTGCCAGCAGCTTTCAGGTGGTCCAAGAGACCCAGTACTTC. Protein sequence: CASSFQVVQETQYF.

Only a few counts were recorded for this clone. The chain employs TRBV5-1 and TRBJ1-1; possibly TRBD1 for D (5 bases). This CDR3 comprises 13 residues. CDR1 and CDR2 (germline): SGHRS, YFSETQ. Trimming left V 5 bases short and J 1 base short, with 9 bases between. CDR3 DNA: TGCGCCAGCAGGGCGACAGCGAACACTGAAGCTTTCTTT. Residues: CASRATANTEAFF.